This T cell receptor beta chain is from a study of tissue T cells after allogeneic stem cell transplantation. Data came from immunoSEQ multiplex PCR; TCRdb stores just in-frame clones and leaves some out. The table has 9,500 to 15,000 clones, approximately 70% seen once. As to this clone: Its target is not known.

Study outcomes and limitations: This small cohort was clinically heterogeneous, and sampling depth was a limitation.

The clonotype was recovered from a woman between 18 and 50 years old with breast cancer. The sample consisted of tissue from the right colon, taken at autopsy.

The CDR3 DNA follows: TGTGCCAGCAGTTTAACACAGGAGTATCAGCCCCAGCATTTT. Encoded protein: CASSLTQEYQPQHF. The chain carries TRBV6-2 or TRBV6-3 and TRBJ1-5; tentatively, D is TRBD1 (5 bases). Trimming took 4 bases from V and 5 from J, leaving 12 bases between them. From germline, CDR1 is MNHEY and CDR2 SVGEGT. This CDR3 has 14 residues.